The TCR beta chain described here comes from a study of cytomegalovirus exposure and HLA in healthy donors. Profiling relied on immunoSEQ multiplex PCR, and the TCRdb table lists in-frame clones only, not all of them. The table has 130,000 or so clones, roughly 89% seen once. V lost 5 bases, J lost 7 bases, and 10 bases stayed unmatched. The CDR3 is made up of 17 amino acids. Germline loops: CDR1 SEHNR, CDR2 FQNEAQ (reference sequence). The V gene is TRBV7-9, the J gene TRBJ2-4; TRBD2 aligns across 14 bases. The TCR comes from a man younger than 45 in good health and CMV-seronegative. Material for sequencing was PBMCs. CDR3 in amino acids: CASSLRLAGGQSNIQYF. The DNA for the CDR3 is TGTGCCAGCAGCCTACGACTAGCGGGGGGGCAGTCGAACATTCAGTACTTC.